This record concerns one T cell receptor (beta chain) sequence. Its specificity is not known. The data derive from a study of identical twins. Whole-study findings and limits: Twin-shared out-of-frame alpha sequences showed excess low generation probability.

From the 5' RACE reads, TCRdb called clonotypes with MiXCR, one entry per CDR3 protein. The sample has roughly 720,000 distinct CDR3 sequences, 18% seen once; the top ten hold 10% to 15%. A further study also used this sample, focusing on T cells expressing NK-cell markers. In that study: In the group of eight sequenced donors, seven were HCMV-seropositive and one was seronegative. The CD3+CD56-NKG2C+ fraction of a handful of donors was also led by these clonotypes. HCMV specificity of expanded NKG2C+ T cell clones remained unclear.

This TCR derives from a woman aged 18-35 years in good health. Sequencing was done on a sample of PBMCs.

The CDR3 coding sequence is TGTGCTAGTGGTTTGGTACTGGGTTACACTGAAGCTTTCTTT. This sequence encodes CASGLVLGYTEAFF. The chain carries TRBV12-5 and TRBJ1-1; D is unresolved. The germline V gene encodes CDR1 LGHNT and CDR2 FRNRAP. The V and J ends lost 0 bases and 3 bases respectively, with 8 bases between them. The CDR3 has 14 amino acids.